The source of this TCR beta chain is a study of follicular helper T cells after annual influenza vaccination. Regarding time point: 2014-2015 season, pre-vaccination. A note on this clone: Its antigen is currently unknown.

Per the germline V gene, CDR1 is MNHEY and CDR2 is SMNVEV (reference sequence). Trimming shortened V by 3 bases and J by 2 bases, and 8 bases separated the two germline ends. This CDR3 region has 14 residues. Regarding the study as a whole: Successive annual vaccinations recalled a recurrent oligoclonal ICOS+CD38+ cTfh response with influenza-specific clonotypes.

This table comes from immunoSEQ multiplex PCR, and its TCRdb copy is limited to in-frame clones, with some not included. The data show some 10,000 clones, with 81% seen just once and more than 0.9% held by the top ten. The receptor's source is an adult who received the influenza vaccine. The starting material was CXCR5- memory CD4+ T cells sorted from blood, obtained on the day of influenza vaccination. The V gene is TRBV27, the J gene TRBJ1-5, with D possibly being TRBD1 (5 bases). CDR3 coding DNA: TGTGCCAGCAGTTTTGAGGGGCGCAATCAGCCCCAGCATTTT. Translating gives CASSFEGRNQPQHF.